Each of the 8 T cell receptor beta chains below was sequenced from the same sample in a study of T cell responses to AZD1222 COVID-19 vaccine. The assay was immunoSEQ multiplex PCR, and TCRdb's table has in-frame clones only and misses some. The sample holds tens of thousands of clones, roughly 88% seen once. The material was peripheral blood, obtained 28 days after the second AZD1222 dose. These receptors were taken from an adult who received the AZD1222 COVID-19 vaccine.

The chain's CDR3 is CASRRLQGDEKLFF. CDR3 nucleotides: TGTGCCAGCCGCCGGTTACAGGGAGATGAAAAACTGTTTTTT. The rearrangement joins TRBV6-5 to TRBJ1-4; TRBD1 is a possible D gene (6 bases). The CDR3 loop spans 14 amino acids. The germline gives CDR1 MNHEY, CDR2 SVGAGI. Trimming removed 8 bases from V and 6 bases from J, with 16 bases in between.

The chain has TRBV5-1 and TRBJ1-3; D is unclear. Germline V CDR1 and CDR2: SGHRS, YFSETQ. The CDR3 covers 16 residues. Between the trimmed V and J ends, which lost 1 base and 0 bases, there was a span of 11 bases. The CDR3 nucleotides read TGCGCCAGCAGCTTGTCTAGGACTTCCTCTGGAAACACCATATATTTT. Its protein is CASSLSRTSSGNTIYF. The variable domain in full, completed from reference TRBV5-1 and TRBJ1-3, reads KAGVTQTPRYLIKTRGQQVTLSCSPISGHRSVSWYQQTPGQGLQFLFEYFSETQRNKGNFPGRFSGRQFSNSRSEMNVSTLELGDSALYLCASSLSRTSSGNTIYFGEGSWLTVV.

The rearrangement links TRBV5-1 to TRBJ2-3, with D perhaps TRBD2 (6 bases). The germline CDR1 and CDR2 sequences are SGHRS and YFSETQ. The CDR3 has 15 residues. V gave up 1 base and J gave up 0 bases, with 9 bases separating them. The CDR3 here is CASSLRGLSTDTQYF. CDR3 coding DNA: TGCGCCAGCAGCTTGCGGGGGTTAAGCACAGATACGCAGTATTTT.

This sequence joins TRBV7-3 and TRBJ1-2; D is uncertain. The CDR3 spans 12 residues. CDR1 is SGHTA, CDR2 FQGTGA, per germline. Trimming shortened V by 5 bases and J by 4 bases, and 8 bases separated the two germline ends. The CDR3 coding sequence is TGTGCCAGCAGCCCGGGCAGCTATGGCTACACCTTC. It is translated as CASSPGSYGYTF.

V usage is TRBV14 and J usage is TRBJ1-2, with D tentatively TRBD1 (6 bases). Trimming pared 4 bases from V and 5 bases from J, leaving 17 bases between. The CDR3 consists of 15 residues. Looked up from germline, CDR1 is SGHDN and CDR2 is FVKESK. CDR3 sequence reads: CASSPDSFRLYGYTF. The CDR3 DNA reads as TGTGCCAGCAGCCCGGACAGTTTCCGTCTTTATGGCTACACCTTC.

The J gene is TRBJ1-2, the V gene TRBV12-3 or TRBV12-4; no clear D. CDR3 size: 9 residues. Trimming left V 3 bases short and J 8 bases short, with 1 base between. The CDR3 is CASSLGYTF. In DNA, the CDR3 is TGTGCCAGCAGTTTGGGCTACACCTTC.

There are a few counts of this clone. J is TRBJ2-7 and V is TRBV2; tentatively, D is TRBD1 (6 bases). The CDR3 consists of 12 residues. The ends were cut back, 8 bases at V and 0 bases at J, with 8 bases in the middle. Germline V gene sequence: CDR1 SNHLY, CDR2 FYNNEI. The CDR3 reads CASGDISYEQYF. CDR3 coding DNA: TGTGCCAGCGGGGACATCTCCTACGAGCAGTACTTC. Drawing the rest from reference TRBV2 and TRBJ2-7, the complete variable domain is EPEVTQTPSHQVTQMGQEVILRCVPISNHLYFYWYRQILGQKVEFLVSFYNNEISEKSEIFDDQFSVERPDGSNFTLKIRSTKLEDSAMYFCASGDISYEQYFGPGTRLTVT.

CDR3 region: CASSRGGTPYGYTF. The CDR3 nucleotides are TGTGCCAGCAGCCGAGGGGGGACACCGTATGGCTACACCTTC. The chain couples TRBV3-1 (or the pseudogene TRBV3-2) to TRBJ1-2, with D possibly matching TRBD1 (6 bases). V was cut by 4 bases and J by 5 bases, with 14 bases left in between. This CDR3 is 14 amino acids long. From germline, CDR1 is LGHDT and CDR2 YNNKEL (reference sequence).